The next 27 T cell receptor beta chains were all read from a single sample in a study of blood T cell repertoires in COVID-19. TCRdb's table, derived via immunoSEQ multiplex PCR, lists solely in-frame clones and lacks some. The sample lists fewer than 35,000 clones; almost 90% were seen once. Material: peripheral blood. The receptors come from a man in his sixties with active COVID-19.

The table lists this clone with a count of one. CDR3 loop: CASQWGGGEQYF. The CDR3 nucleotides read TGTGCCAGCCAATGGGGGGGTGGTGAGCAGTACTTC. The V and J genes are TRBV25-1 and TRBJ2-7; TRBD2 agrees at 7 bases. Germline lookup yields CDR1 MGHDK and CDR2 SYGVNS. The junction had 8 bases not matched to a gene; V was cut back by 8 bases and J by 7 bases. The CDR3 extends over 12 amino acids.

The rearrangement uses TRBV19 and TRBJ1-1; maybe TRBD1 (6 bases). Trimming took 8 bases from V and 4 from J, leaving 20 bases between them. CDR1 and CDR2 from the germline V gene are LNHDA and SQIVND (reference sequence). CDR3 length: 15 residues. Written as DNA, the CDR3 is TGTGCCAGTCGGATCGGGCGGGGGGGCCCCACTGAAGCTTTCTTT. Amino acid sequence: CASRIGRGGPTEAFF. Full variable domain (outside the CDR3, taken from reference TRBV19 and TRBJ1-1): DGGITQSPKYLFRKEGQNVTLSCEQNLNHDAMYWYRQDPGQGLRLIYYSQIVNDFQKGDIAEGYSVSREKKESFPLTVTSAQKNPTAFYLCASRIGRGGPTEAFFGQGTRLTVV.

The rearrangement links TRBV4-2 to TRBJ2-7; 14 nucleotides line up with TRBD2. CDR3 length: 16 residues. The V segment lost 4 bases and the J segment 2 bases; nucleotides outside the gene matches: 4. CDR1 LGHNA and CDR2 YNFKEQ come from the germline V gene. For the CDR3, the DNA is TGTGCCAGCAGCCGGACTAGCGGGGGGCTTGCCTACGAGCAGTACTTC. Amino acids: CASSRTSGGLAYEQYF.

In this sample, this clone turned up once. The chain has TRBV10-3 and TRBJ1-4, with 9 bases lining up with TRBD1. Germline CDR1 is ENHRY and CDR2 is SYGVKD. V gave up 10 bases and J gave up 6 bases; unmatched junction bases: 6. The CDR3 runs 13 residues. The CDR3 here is CATNRGRDEKLFF. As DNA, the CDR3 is TGTGCCACAAACAGGGGGCGCGATGAAAAACTGTTTTTT.

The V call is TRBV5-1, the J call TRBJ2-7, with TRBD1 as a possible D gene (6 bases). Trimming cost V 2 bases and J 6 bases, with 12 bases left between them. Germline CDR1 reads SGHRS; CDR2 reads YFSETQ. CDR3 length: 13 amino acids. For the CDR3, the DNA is TGCGCCAGCAGCTTAGGTCAGGGGAGCGAGCAGTACTTC. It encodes CASSLGQGSEQYF.

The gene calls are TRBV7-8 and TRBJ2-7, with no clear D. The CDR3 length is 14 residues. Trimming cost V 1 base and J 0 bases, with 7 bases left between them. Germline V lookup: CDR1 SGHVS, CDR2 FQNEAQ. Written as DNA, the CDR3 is TGTGCCAGCAGCTTAGGAGCAGGCTCCTACGAGCAGTACTTC. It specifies CASSLGAGSYEQYF. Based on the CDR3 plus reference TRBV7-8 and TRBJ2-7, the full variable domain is GAGVSQSPRYKVAKRGQDVALRCDPISGHVSLFWYQQALGQGPEFLTYFQNEAQLDKSGLPSDRFFAERPEGSVSTLKIQRTQQEDSAVYLCASSLGAGSYEQYFGPGTRLTVT.

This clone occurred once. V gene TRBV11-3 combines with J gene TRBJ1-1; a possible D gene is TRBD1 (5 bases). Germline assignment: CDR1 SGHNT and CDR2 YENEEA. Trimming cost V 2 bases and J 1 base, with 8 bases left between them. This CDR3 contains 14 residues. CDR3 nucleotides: TGTGCCAGCAGCTTACAGGGAAGGAACACTGAAGCTTTCTTT. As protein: CASSLQGRNTEAFF.

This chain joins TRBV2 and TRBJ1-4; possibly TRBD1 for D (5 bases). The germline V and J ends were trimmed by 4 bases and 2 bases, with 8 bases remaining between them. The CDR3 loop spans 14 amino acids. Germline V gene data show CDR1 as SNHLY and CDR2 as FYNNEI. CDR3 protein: CASSAGGTNEKLFF. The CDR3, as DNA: TGTGCCAGCAGTGCGGGGGGGACTAATGAAAAACTGTTTTTT.

CDR3: CASSPGQRGQPQHF. The CDR3 coding sequence is TGTGCCAGCAGCCCCGGACAGCGCGGGCAGCCCCAGCATTTT. The V call is TRBV28, the J call TRBJ1-5, with D perhaps matching TRBD1 (6 bases). CDR1 is MDHEN, CDR2 SYDVKM, per germline. This CDR3 region has 14 residues. V was trimmed by 6 bases and J by 7 bases, leaving 16 bases between them.

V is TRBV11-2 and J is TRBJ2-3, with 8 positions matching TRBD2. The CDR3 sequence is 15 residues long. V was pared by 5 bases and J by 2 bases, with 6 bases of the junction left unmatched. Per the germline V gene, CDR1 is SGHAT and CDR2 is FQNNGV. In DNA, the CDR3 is TGTGCCAGCAGCCAAACGGGGGGGCCCACAGATACGCAGTATTTT. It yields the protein CASSQTGGPTDTQYF.

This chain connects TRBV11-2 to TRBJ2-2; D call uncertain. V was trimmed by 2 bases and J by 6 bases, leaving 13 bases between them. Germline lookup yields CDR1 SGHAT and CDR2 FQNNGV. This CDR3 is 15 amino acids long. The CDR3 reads CASSLLDMWAGELFF. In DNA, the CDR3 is TGTGCCAGCAGCTTACTAGATATGTGGGCCGGGGAGCTGTTTTTT.

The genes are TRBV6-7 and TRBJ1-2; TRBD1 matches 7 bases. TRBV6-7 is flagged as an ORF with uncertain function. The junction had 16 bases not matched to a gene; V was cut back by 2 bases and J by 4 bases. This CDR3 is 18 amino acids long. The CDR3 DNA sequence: TGTGCCAGCAGTTACCCCATCCCGACAGGGACCGGAGGCTATGGCTACACCTTC. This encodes CASSYPIPTGTGGYGYTF.

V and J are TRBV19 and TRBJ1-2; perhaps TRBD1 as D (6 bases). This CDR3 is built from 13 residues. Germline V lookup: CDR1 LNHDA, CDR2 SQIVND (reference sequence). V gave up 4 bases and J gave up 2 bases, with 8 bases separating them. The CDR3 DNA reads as TGTGCCAGTAGTAAACAGGGAAACTATGGCTACACCTTC. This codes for CASSKQGNYGYTF.

The DNA of the CDR3 is TGTGCCAGCAGTTTACCCGGGACAGGTAGGGAGCTGTTTTTT. Translated: CASSLPGTGRELFF. This chain connects TRBV27 to TRBJ2-2; 8 bases line up with TRBD1. J gave up 9 bases and V 2 bases, and 5 bases lay outside the gene matches. Germline lookup yields CDR1 MNHEY and CDR2 SMNVEV (reference sequence). This CDR3 is built from 14 residues.

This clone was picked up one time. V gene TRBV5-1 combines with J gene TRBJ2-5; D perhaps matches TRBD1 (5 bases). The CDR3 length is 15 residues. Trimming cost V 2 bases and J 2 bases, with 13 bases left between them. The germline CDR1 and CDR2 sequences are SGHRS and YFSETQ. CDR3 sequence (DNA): TGCGCCAGCAGCTTAAGAGAAGGGGTTCAAGAGACCCAGTACTTC. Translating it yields CASSLREGVQETQYF.

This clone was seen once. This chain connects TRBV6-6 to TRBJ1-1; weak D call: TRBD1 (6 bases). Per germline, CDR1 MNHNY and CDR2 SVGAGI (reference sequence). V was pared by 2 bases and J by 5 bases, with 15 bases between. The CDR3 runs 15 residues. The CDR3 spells CASSYPREGVTEAFF. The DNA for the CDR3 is TGTGCCAGCAGTTACCCCCGTGAGGGGGTTACTGAAGCTTTCTTT.

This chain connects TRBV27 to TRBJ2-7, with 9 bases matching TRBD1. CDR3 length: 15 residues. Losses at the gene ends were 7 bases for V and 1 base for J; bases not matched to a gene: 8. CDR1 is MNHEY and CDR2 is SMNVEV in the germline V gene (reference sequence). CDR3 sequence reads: CASTGTGGGSYEQYF. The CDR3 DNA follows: TGTGCCAGCACCGGAACAGGGGGCGGATCCTACGAGCAGTACTTC.

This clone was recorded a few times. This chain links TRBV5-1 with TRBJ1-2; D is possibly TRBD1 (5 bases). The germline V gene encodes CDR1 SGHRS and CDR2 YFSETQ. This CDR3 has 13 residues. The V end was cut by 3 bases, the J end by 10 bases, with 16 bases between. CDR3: CASSSSGVDDYTF. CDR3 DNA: TGCGCCAGCAGCTCTTCGGGGGTCGATGACTACACCTTC.

CDR3 loop: CASSYSLGQGSSGYTF. CDR3 nucleotides: TGTGCCAGCAGTTACTCTTTGGGACAGGGGAGTTCTGGCTACACCTTC. This chain joins TRBV6-5 and TRBJ1-2; 10 positions match TRBD1. The CDR3 has 16 residues. Looked up from germline, CDR1 is MNHEY and CDR2 is SVGAGI. Trimming took 0 bases from V and 7 from J; bases not matched to a gene: 8.

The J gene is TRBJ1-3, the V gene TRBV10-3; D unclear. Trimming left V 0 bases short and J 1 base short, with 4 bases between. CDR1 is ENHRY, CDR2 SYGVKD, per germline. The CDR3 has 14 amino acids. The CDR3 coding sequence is TGTGCCATCAGTGAGTCCAGGTCTGGAAACACCATATATTTT. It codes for CAISESRSGNTIYF.

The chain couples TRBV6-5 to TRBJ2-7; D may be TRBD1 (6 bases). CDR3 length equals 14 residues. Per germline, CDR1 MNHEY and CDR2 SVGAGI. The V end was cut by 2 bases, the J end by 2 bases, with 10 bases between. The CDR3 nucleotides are TGTGCCAGCAGTTACCTTGACAGGACCTACGAGCAGTACTTC. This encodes CASSYLDRTYEQYF.

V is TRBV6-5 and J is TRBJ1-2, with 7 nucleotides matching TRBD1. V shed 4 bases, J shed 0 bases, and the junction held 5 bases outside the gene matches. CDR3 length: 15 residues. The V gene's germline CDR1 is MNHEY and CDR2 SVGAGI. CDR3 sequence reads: CASSSPGTANYGYTF. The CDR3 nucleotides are TGTGCCAGCAGTTCCCCAGGGACAGCTAACTATGGCTACACCTTC.

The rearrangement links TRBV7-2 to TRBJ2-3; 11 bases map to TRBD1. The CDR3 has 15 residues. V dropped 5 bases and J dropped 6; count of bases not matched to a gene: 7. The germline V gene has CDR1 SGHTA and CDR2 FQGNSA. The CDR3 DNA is TGTGCCAGCAGCCAAGGGACAGGGGGTAGGGATACGCAGTATTTT. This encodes CASSQGTGGRDTQYF.

The DNA of the CDR3 is TGTGCCAGCAAACAGGAGACTAACTATGGCTACACCTTC. This gives the protein CASKQETNYGYTF. This chain uses TRBV2 with TRBJ1-2; a possible D gene is TRBD1 (5 bases). V gave up 7 bases and J gave up 0 bases, with 9 bases separating them. This CDR3 spans 13 amino acids. Germline V gives CDR1 SNHLY, CDR2 FYNNEI.

CDR3 loop: CASRQGLSEAFF. CDR3 bases: TGTGCCAGCCGGCAGGGGCTCTCTGAAGCTTTCTTT. The rearrangement uses TRBV6-5 and TRBJ1-1; D possibly corresponds to TRBD1 (6 bases). The CDR3 consists of 12 residues. Germline lookup yields CDR1 MNHEY and CDR2 SVGAGI. The V end lost 8 bases, the J end lost 6 bases, and 13 bases lay between the germline ends.

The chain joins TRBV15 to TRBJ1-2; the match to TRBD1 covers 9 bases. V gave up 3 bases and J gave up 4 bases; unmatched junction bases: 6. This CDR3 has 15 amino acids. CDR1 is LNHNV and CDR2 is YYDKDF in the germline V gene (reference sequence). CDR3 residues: CATSSRTGAPYGYTF. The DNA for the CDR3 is TGTGCCACCAGCAGTCGGACAGGGGCCCCCTATGGCTACACCTTC.

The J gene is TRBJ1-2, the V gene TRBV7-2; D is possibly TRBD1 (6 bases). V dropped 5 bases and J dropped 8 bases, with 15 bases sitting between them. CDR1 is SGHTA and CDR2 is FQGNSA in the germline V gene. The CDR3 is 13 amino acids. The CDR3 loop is CASSHRGGRGYTF. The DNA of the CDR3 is TGTGCCAGCAGCCACCGAGGGGGTAGAGGCTACACCTTC.